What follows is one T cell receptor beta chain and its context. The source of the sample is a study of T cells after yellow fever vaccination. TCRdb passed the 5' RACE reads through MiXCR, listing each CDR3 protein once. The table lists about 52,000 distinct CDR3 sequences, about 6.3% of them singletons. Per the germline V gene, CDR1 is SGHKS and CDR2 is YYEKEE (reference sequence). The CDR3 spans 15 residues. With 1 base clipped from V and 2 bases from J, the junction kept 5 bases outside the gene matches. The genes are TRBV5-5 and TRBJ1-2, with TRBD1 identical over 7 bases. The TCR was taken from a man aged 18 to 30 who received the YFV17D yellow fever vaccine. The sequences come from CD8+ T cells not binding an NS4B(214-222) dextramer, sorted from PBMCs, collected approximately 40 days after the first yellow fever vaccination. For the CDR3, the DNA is TGTGCCAGCAGCTTGACAGGGGCCAAAAACTATGGCTACACCTTC. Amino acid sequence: CASSLTGAKNYGYTF.